This T cell receptor (beta chain) came from a study of T-cell memory formation after mild COVID-19. Background on the study: Each donor largely had its own TCR clusters.

About this clonotype itself: Its cognate antigen is unknown.

TCRdb re-called the 5' RACE reads with MiXCR, one entry per CDR3 protein. This sample yields around 140,000 distinct CDR3 sequences, of which 5.5% to 7% are seen a single time; 2% to 2.5% belongs to the top ten. Study-level results: Pre-infection memory harbored some responding clones, suggesting cross-reactive memory joined. Unconfirmed was the SARS-CoV-2 specificity of second-wave clones that peaked on day 37.

Trimming removed 2 bases from V and 3 bases from J, with 10 bases in between. CDR3 length: 14 residues. Germline CDR1 and CDR2: SGHTA and FQGNSA. The sequence derives from an adult woman who had mild COVID-19 (a few samples of this study predate the infection). Cell type and time point are not known. The rearrangement joins TRBV7-2 to TRBJ1-2, with D possibly TRBD1 on 6 matching bases. Sequencing was carried out using PBMCs or a T cell subset sorted from them (not recorded which). DNA for the CDR3: TGTGCCAGCAGCTTAACAGGGTCGGACTATGGCTACACCTTC. Translation: CASSLTGSDYGYTF.